Presented here are 2 T cell receptor beta chains from one specimen sequenced in a study of HIV-infected patients and healthy controls. cDNA was made from about 500 ng RNA using alpha and beta constant primers. Using multiplexing indices, alpha and beta chain libraries were generated apart by chain-specific third strand synthesis. MiXCR, applied by TCRdb to the 5' RACE reads, yields one record per CDR3 protein. The data contain about 16,000 distinct CDR3 sequences, under 9.5% of them seen just once; the ten biggest clones take up approximately 5%. All unsorted peripheral T cells were captured because whole blood was used without fractionation. The sequenced sample was blood. The receptors were gathered from an adult in good health.

The genes are TRBV24-1 and TRBJ1-4, with D perhaps matching TRBD1 (5 bases). V lost 6 bases and J lost 4, with 5 bases in between. The CDR3 spans 12 residues. The V gene's germline CDR1 is KGHDR and CDR2 SFDVKD. This chain's CDR3 is CATSQGNEKLFF. CDR3 bases: TGTGCCACCAGTCAGGGTAATGAAAAACTGTTTTTT.

This clonotype was recorded at least ten times. The V gene is TRBV7-2, the J gene TRBJ1-6; the D gene is possibly TRBD1 (5 bases). The CDR3 is 15 residues long. CDR1 and CDR2 (germline): SGHTA, FQGNSA. With 1 base removed from V and 7 bases from J, the gap between germline ends came to 11 bases. CDR3 DNA: TGTGCCAGCAGCTTAGGAGCAGGGTTAAATTCACCCCTCCACTTT. Amino acids: CASSLGAGLNSPLHF. Filled out from reference TRBV7-2 and TRBJ1-6, the complete variable domain reads GAGVSQSPSNKVTEKGKDVELRCDPISGHTALYWYRQSLGQGLEFLIYFQGNSAPDKSGLPSDRFSAERTGGSVSTLTIQRTQQEDSAVYLCASSLGAGLNSPLHFGNGTRLTVT.